These 32 T cell receptor beta chains were all obtained from the same sample, sequenced in a study of T-cell reconstitution after alpha-beta-depleted transplantation in children. TCRbeta library preparation incorporated unique molecular identifiers. TCRdb passed the PCR reads through MiXCR, listing each CDR3 protein once. The profile covers 75,000 to 80,000 distinct CDR3 sequences, with about a sixth appearing a single time and about half taken by the ten largest. The sample in question was PBMCs, mostly from graft donor cells, obtained 360 days after TCRalphabeta/CD19-depleted stem cell transplant. The receptors derive from a male patient between 2 and 10 years old who had a stem cell transplant for acute lymphoblastic leukemia, so the T cells may come from the graft donor.

This clonotype was detected only a few times. The genes are TRBV5-1 and TRBJ2-3; D may correspond to TRBD1 or TRBD2 (6 bases each). V gave up 4 bases and J gave up 6 bases, with 12 bases separating them. CDR1 SGHRS and CDR2 YFSETQ come from the germline V gene. The CDR3 sequence is 13 residues long. The CDR3 DNA follows: TGCGCCAGCAGCACCCCCGGGGGCGATACGCAGTATTTT. As protein: CASSTPGGDTQYF. Drawing the rest from reference TRBV5-1 and TRBJ2-3, the complete variable domain is KAGVTQTPRYLIKTRGQQVTLSCSPISGHRSVSWYQQTPGQGLQFLFEYFSETQRNKGNFPGRFSGRQFSNSRSEMNVSTLELGDSALYLCASSTPGGDTQYFGPGTRLTVL.

V gene TRBV29-1 combines with J gene TRBJ2-3, with a weak D call TRBD1 (6 bases). V lost 4 bases and J lost 3, with 11 bases in between. Germline CDR1 and CDR2: SQVTM and ANQGSEA. This CDR3 has 13 amino acids. CDR3 sequence (DNA): TGCAGCGTTGCAGGACAGATTACAGATACGCAGTATTTT. This codes for CSVAGQITDTQYF.

This sequence joins TRBV5-1 and TRBJ2-1; no firm D call. V was clipped by 3 bases and J by 3 bases, with 13 bases between them. This CDR3 region has 15 residues. Germline V gene lookup returns CDR1 SGHRS and CDR2 YFSETQ. The CDR3 region is CASSSGWQVYNEQFF. CDR3 nucleotides: TGCGCCAGCAGCTCCGGGTGGCAGGTCTACAATGAGCAGTTCTTC.

This rearrangement joins TRBV11-3 to TRBJ2-1; 7 positions match TRBD2. V was clipped by 0 bases and J by 9 bases; unmatched bases: 14. The germline CDR1 and CDR2 sequences are SGHNT and YENEEA. The CDR3 runs 17 residues. In nucleotides, the CDR3 is TGTGCCAGCAGCTTAGATGGGCGGTGGGGACTATACGGTGAGCAGTTCTTC. Amino acids: CASSLDGRWGLYGEQFF.

This clonotype was detected a few times. This rearrangement joins TRBV30 to TRBJ2-7; no reliable D call. Trimming took 1 base from V and 7 from J, leaving 20 bases between them. Germline CDR1 reads GTSNPN; CDR2 reads SVGIG (reference sequence). The CDR3 sequence is 15 residues long. The CDR3 loop is CAWSAPPALEWEQYF. In DNA, the CDR3 is TGTGCCTGGAGTGCCCCCCCGGCGTTGGAATGGGAGCAGTACTTC.

The genes are TRBV7-2 and TRBJ1-2; TRBD1 aligns across 8 bases. This CDR3 comprises 16 residues. V lost 1 base and J lost 2; bases outside the gene matches: 6. Germline V gene sequence: CDR1 SGHTA, CDR2 FQGNSA. This chain's CDR3 is CASSLDHWTGNYGYTF. The CDR3 region has the DNA TGTGCCAGCAGCTTAGACCACTGGACAGGGAACTATGGCTACACCTTC. The complete variable domain, with remaining parts taken from reference TRBV7-2 and TRBJ1-2, reads GAGVSQSPSNKVTEKGKDVELRCDPISGHTALYWYRQSLGQGLEFLIYFQGNSAPDKSGLPSDRFSAERTGGSVSTLTIQRTQQEDSAVYLCASSLDHWTGNYGYTFGSGTRLTVV.

This clonotype was counted ten times or more. The chain combines TRBV6-5 with TRBJ2-3; 14 nucleotides agree with TRBD2. The CDR3 sequence is 17 residues long. After removal of 1 base from V and 3 bases from J, the junction contained 3 bases not matched to a gene. Germline V gives CDR1 MNHEY, CDR2 SVGAGI. For the CDR3, the DNA is TGTGCCAGCAGTTACTATGGGACTAGCGGGAGTACAGATACGCAGTATTTT. This gives the protein CASSYYGTSGSTDTQYF.

This clonotype appeared a few times. This sequence joins TRBV20-1 and TRBJ2-5, with D hard to call. The CDR3 has 12 residues. Trimming cost V 0 bases and J 5 bases, with 7 bases left between them. Germline CDR1 and CDR2: DFQATT and SNEGSKA (reference sequence). CDR3 nucleotide sequence: TGCAGTGCTAGAGACGGTTGGGAGACCCAGTACTTC. Protein sequence: CSARDGWETQYF.

This clonotype came up a few times. The chain links TRBV12-3 or TRBV12-4 to TRBJ2-7; D is unclear. V lost 6 bases and J lost 3, with 12 bases in between. There are 13 residues in the CDR3. The CDR3, as DNA: TGTGCCAGCAGCCGGACCTGGGGCTACGAGCAGTACTTC. Encoded protein: CASSRTWGYEQYF.

This clonotype was observed a few times. The chain uses TRBV5-1 and TRBJ2-7; TRBD1 aligns across 8 bases. The CDR3 is 15 residues long. CDR1 is SGHRS, CDR2 YFSETQ, per germline. V was pared by 7 bases and J by 2 bases, with 11 bases of the junction left unmatched. The CDR3 loop is CASSFRTGPTYEQYF. CDR3 DNA: TGCGCCAGCTCCTTTAGGACAGGGCCCACCTACGAGCAGTACTTC.

This clonotype came up a few times. For the CDR3, the DNA is TGTGCCAGCAGTTTATTAAATCGCGGGAGGGACAATGAGCAGTTCTTC. It specifies CASSLLNRGRDNEQFF. This chain joins TRBV12-3 or TRBV12-4 and TRBJ2-1; 9 bases map to TRBD2. V lost 2 bases, J lost 5 bases, and 7 bases stayed unmatched. The CDR3 runs 16 residues.

This chain links TRBV3-1 with TRBJ2-5; 10 nucleotides align to TRBD2. The CDR3 consists of 17 residues. The V gene's germline CDR1 is LGHDT and CDR2 YNNKEL (reference sequence). Trimming at V came to 0 bases and at J to 4 bases, leaving 8 bases not matched to a gene. The chain's CDR3 is CASSQDRPAGGLETQYF. As DNA, the CDR3 is TGTGCCAGCAGCCAAGATAGGCCAGCGGGAGGGCTAGAGACCCAGTACTTC.

This clonotype was observed a few times. The chain has TRBV4-1 and TRBJ2-1; D is unclear. CDR1 is MGHRA, CDR2 YSYEKL, per germline. V lost 2 bases and J 5 bases, leaving 16 bases between the germline ends. This CDR3 has 16 residues. CDR3 nucleotide sequence: TGCGCCAGCAGCCAACCCCCGGCTATTAAGAACAATGAGCAGTTCTTC. Protein: CASSQPPAIKNNEQFF.

The table lists this clonotype with a few counts. The chain combines TRBV20-1 with TRBJ2-1; 11 nucleotides match TRBD2. With 2 bases clipped from V and 6 bases from J, the junction kept 3 bases outside the gene matches. This CDR3 is 14 amino acids long. CDR1 DFQATT and CDR2 SNEGSKA come from the germline V gene (reference sequence). CDR3 nucleotide sequence: TGCAGTGCTAGAAATAGCGGGAGGGCCAATGAGCAGTTCTTC. Its translation: CSARNSGRANEQFF.

This clonotype was seen more than once but under ten times. V is TRBV10-3 and J is TRBJ2-7; perhaps TRBD1 as D (6 bases). The length of the CDR3 is 19 residues. Trimming pared 0 bases from V and 0 bases from J, leaving 21 bases between. In germline, CDR1 is ENHRY, CDR2 SYGVKD. The CDR3: CAISESRRSQRGGSYEQYF. The CDR3, as DNA: TGTGCCATCAGTGAGTCCCGCAGGTCGCAGAGAGGGGGCTCCTACGAGCAGTACTTC.

J is TRBJ2-1 and V is TRBV5-1; 11 bases are shared with TRBD1. This CDR3 is built from 14 residues. The junction had 6 bases not matched to a gene; V was cut back by 4 bases and J by 9 bases. From germline, CDR1 is SGHRS and CDR2 YFSETQ. This chain's CDR3 is CASSPGTGGTEQFF. CDR3 sequence (DNA): TGCGCCAGCAGCCCCGGGACAGGGGGTACTGAGCAGTTCTTC.

The gene calls are TRBV7-8 and TRBJ1-5; D is ambiguous. Germline V gives CDR1 SGHVS, CDR2 FQNEAQ. Trimming stripped 3 bases from V and 1 base from J, with 7 bases between. The CDR3 length is 14 residues. The CDR3 coding sequence is TGTGCCAGCAGCTTTCCCGGGAGCAATCAGCCCCAGCATTTT. It is translated as CASSFPGSNQPQHF.

The genes are TRBV9 and TRBJ2-7; D unresolved. CDR1 SGDLS and CDR2 YYNGEE come from the germline V gene. The CDR3 runs 14 residues. With 4 bases removed from V and 2 bases from J, the gap between germline ends came to 13 bases. DNA of the CDR3: TGTGCCAGCAGCCCGGACCCTAATACCTACGAGCAGTACTTC. Protein sequence: CASSPDPNTYEQYF.

DNA of the CDR3: TGTGCCAGCAGTTTAGGGGGAGATGAAAAACTGTTTTTT. It specifies CASSLGGDEKLFF. V gene TRBV12-3 or TRBV12-4 combines with J gene TRBJ1-4; D not resolved. CDR3 length: 13 residues. V was shortened by 1 base and J by 6 bases, with 6 bases between the two germline ends.

In this sample, this clonotype turned up a few times. This chain connects TRBV20-1 to TRBJ2-1, with TRBD2 matching 11 bases. CDR1 and CDR2 (germline): DFQATT, SNEGSKA (reference sequence). The CDR3 contains 18 residues. Trimming at V came to 0 bases and at J to 7 bases, leaving 14 bases not matched to a gene. Written as DNA, the CDR3 is TGCAGTGCTAGAGATCGGGATAGCGGGAGGGCCCTCGAGAATGAGCAGTTCTTC. It yields the protein CSARDRDSGRALENEQFF.

The sample holds many counts of this clonotype. V is TRBV24-1 and J is TRBJ2-3; a possible D gene is TRBD2 (5 bases). CDR1 and CDR2 (germline): KGHDR, SFDVKD. Trimming removed 1 base from V and 5 bases from J, with 9 bases in between. This CDR3 region has 14 residues. CDR3 in amino acids: CATSDFLAGDTQYF. The CDR3 coding sequence is TGTGCCACCAGTGATTTCCTAGCAGGAGATACGCAGTATTTT.

This chain uses TRBV5-1 with TRBJ2-1; D unclear. V shed 3 bases and J shed 5 bases, with 21 bases lying between them. CDR3 length: 17 residues. Germline V gene lookup returns CDR1 SGHRS and CDR2 YFSETQ. The CDR3 sequence: CASSSWSPPTKNNEQFF. The CDR3 DNA follows: TGCGCCAGCAGCTCTTGGAGTCCACCCACTAAGAACAATGAGCAGTTCTTC.

This clonotype was counted a few times. The chain joins TRBV25-1 to TRBJ2-1, with 13 bases matching TRBD2. The CDR3 spans 18 residues. V dropped 4 bases and J dropped 4; count of bases not matched to a gene: 10. Germline V gene sequence: CDR1 MGHDK, CDR2 SYGVNS. The CDR3 spells CASSGETGLAGVYNEQFF. The CDR3 nucleotides are TGTGCCAGCAGTGGGGAAACCGGACTAGCGGGAGTTTACAATGAGCAGTTCTTC.

This clonotype occurred many times. The rearrangement joins TRBV29-1 to TRBJ2-1; no reliable D call. The V end lost 3 bases, the J end lost 5 bases, and 5 bases lay between the germline ends. From germline, CDR1 is SQVTM and CDR2 ANQGSEA. There are 11 residues in the CDR3. CDR3 region: CSVEGDNEQFF. CDR3 in DNA: TGCAGCGTTGAGGGCGACAATGAGCAGTTCTTC.

By frequency in the sample, this clonotype is medium-sized (0.01 to 0.1%). The V gene is TRBV7-7, the J gene TRBJ2-3; possible D gene TRBD1, 5 bases. This CDR3 has 15 residues. V shed 1 base and J shed 0 bases, with 8 bases lying between them. The V gene's germline CDR1 is SSHAT and CDR2 FNYEAQ (reference sequence). This CDR3 reads CASSLGTHSTDTQYF. The CDR3, as DNA: TGTGCCAGCAGCTTAGGGACACATAGCACAGATACGCAGTATTTT.

This chain connects TRBV5-1 to TRBJ2-1, with unresolved D. Germline loops: CDR1 SGHRS, CDR2 YFSETQ. The V gene lost 0 bases and the J gene lost 6 bases, with 7 bases spanning the gap. The CDR3 runs to 13 residues. CDR3 loop: CASSLVRTNEQFF. The CDR3 region has the DNA TGCGCCAGCAGCTTGGTTCGAACCAATGAGCAGTTCTTC.

This clonotype has a handful of counts. V gene TRBV2 combines with J gene TRBJ2-5; D gene uncertain. The V end was cut by 6 bases, the J end by 2 bases, with 10 bases between. The CDR3 spans 13 residues. In germline, CDR1 is SNHLY, CDR2 FYNNEI. The CDR3 coding sequence is TGTGCCAGCAGGCGACACAAACAAGAGACCCAGTACTTC. It yields the protein CASRRHKQETQYF.

This clonotype was picked up a small number of times. This rearrangement joins TRBV6-1 to TRBJ1-5; 8 positions match TRBD1. With V trimmed by 6 bases and J by 5 bases, 9 bases remained unmatched. Germline V gene data show CDR1 as MNHNS and CDR2 as SASEGT. This CDR3 has 15 amino acids. CDR3 in amino acids: CASSWDRSIHQPQHF. In DNA, the CDR3 is TGTGCCAGCAGCTGGGACAGGAGTATTCATCAGCCCCAGCATTTT.

The CDR3 sequence is CAISESAGRKKNEQFF. In nucleotides, the CDR3 is TGTGCCATCAGTGAGTCGGCGGGACGTAAGAAAAATGAGCAGTTCTTC. J is TRBJ2-1 and V is TRBV10-3; a possible D gene is TRBD2 (6 bases). Trimming shortened V by 0 bases and J by 7 bases, and 16 bases separated the two germline ends. The germline gives CDR1 ENHRY, CDR2 SYGVKD. The CDR3 sequence is 16 residues long.

This clonotype was seen only a few times. This chain uses TRBV4-2 with TRBJ1-6; 9 bases align to TRBD1. V lost 5 bases, J lost 6 bases, and 11 bases stayed unmatched. The CDR3 length is 17 residues. Germline V gene data show CDR1 as LGHNA and CDR2 as YNFKEQ. In DNA, the CDR3 is TGTGCCAGCAGCAACATACGGACAGGGGTATTTAATTCACCCCTCCACTTT. Protein sequence: CASSNIRTGVFNSPLHF.

This chain's CDR3 is CASSLRREQYF. The CDR3 coding sequence is TGTGCCAGCAGCTTAAGACGCGAGCAGTACTTC. The chain uses TRBV13 and TRBJ2-7; no firm D call. The CDR3 is 11 residues long. The ends were cut back, 2 bases at V and 6 bases at J, with 5 bases in the middle. Germline V gene lookup returns CDR1 PRHDT and CDR2 FYEKMQ (reference sequence).

This clonotype was counted at least ten times. This chain links TRBV19 with TRBJ1-1; TRBD1 matches 7 bases. V shed 6 bases and J 2 bases; nucleotides not matched to a gene: 6. The CDR3 length is 14 residues. Germline CDR1 and CDR2: LNHDA and SQIVND (reference sequence). The CDR3 region has the DNA TGTGCCAGTAGAACAGGGGATGAAAACACTGAAGCTTTCTTT. Its protein is CASRTGDENTEAFF.